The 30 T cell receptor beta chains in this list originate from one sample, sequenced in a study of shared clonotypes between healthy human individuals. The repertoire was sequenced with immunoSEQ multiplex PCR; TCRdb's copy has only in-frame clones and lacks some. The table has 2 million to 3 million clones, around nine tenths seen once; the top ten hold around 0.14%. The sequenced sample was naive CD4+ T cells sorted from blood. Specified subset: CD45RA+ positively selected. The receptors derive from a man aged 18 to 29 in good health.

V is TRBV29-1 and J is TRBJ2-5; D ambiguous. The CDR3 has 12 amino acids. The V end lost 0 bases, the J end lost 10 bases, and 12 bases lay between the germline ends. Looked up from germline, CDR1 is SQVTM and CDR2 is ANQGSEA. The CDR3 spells CSVEESRWGQYF. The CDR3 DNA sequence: TGCAGCGTTGAAGAAAGCAGGTGGGGCCAGTACTTC. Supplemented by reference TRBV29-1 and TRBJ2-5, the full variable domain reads SAVISQKPSRDICQRGTSLTIQCQVDSQVTMMFWYRQQPGQSLTLIATANQGSEATYESGFVIDKFPISRPNLTFSTLTVSNMSPEDSSIYLCSVEESRWGQYFGPGTRLLVL.

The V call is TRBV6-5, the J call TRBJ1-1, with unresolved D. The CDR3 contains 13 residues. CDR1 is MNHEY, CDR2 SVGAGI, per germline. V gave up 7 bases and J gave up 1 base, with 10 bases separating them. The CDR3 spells CASIKAGNTEAFF. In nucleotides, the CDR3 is TGTGCCAGCATTAAGGCGGGGAACACTGAAGCTTTCTTT.

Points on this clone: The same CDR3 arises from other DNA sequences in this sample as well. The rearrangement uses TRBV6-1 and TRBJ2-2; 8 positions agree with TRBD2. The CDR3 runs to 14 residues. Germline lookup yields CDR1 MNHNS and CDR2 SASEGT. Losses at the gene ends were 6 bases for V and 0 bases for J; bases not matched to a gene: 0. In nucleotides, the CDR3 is TGTGCCAGCAGCGGGGGGGCGAACACCGGGGAGCTGTTTTTT. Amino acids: CASSGGANTGELFF.

CDR3 sequence reads: CASSPRLFEPYNEQFF. For the CDR3, the DNA is TGTGCCAGCAGCCCCCGCCTCTTTGAACCCTACAATGAGCAGTTCTTC. The chain employs TRBV11-2 and TRBJ2-1; D call uncertain. The germline V gene has CDR1 SGHAT and CDR2 FQNNGV. Trimming removed 5 bases at V and 2 bases at J, with 16 bases between. CDR3 length: 16 amino acids.

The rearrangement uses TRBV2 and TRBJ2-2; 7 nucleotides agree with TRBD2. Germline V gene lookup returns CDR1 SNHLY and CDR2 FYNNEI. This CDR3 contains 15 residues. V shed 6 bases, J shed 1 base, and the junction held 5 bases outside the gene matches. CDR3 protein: CASRRGSENTGELFF. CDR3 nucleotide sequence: TGTGCCAGCAGGCGGGGGAGCGAGAACACCGGGGAGCTGTTTTTT.

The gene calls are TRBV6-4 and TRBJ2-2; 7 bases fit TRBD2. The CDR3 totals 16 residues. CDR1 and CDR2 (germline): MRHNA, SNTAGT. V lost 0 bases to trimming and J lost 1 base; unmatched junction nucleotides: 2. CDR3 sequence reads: CASSDSASGNTGELFF. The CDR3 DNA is TGTGCCAGCAGTGACTCGGCTAGCGGGAACACCGGGGAGCTGTTTTTT.

CDR3 loop: CASSWGTEAFF. DNA for the CDR3: TGCGCCAGCAGCTGGGGCACTGAAGCTTTCTTT. The chain uses TRBV5-1 and TRBJ1-1; D is uncertain. The CDR3 is 11 residues long. Germline CDR1 reads SGHRS; CDR2 reads YFSETQ. The V end lost 3 bases, the J end lost 4 bases, and 4 bases lay between the germline ends.

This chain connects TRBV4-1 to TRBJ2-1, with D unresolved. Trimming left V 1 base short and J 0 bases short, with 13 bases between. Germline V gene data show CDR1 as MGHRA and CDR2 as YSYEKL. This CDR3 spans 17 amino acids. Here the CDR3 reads CASSQVSSVLSYNEQFF. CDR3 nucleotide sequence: TGCGCCAGCAGCCAAGTGTCGTCGGTCCTCTCCTACAATGAGCAGTTCTTC.

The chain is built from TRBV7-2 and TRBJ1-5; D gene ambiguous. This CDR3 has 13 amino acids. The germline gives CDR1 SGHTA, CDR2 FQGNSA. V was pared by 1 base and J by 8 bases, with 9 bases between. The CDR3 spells CASSLGIWEPQHF. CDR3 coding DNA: TGTGCCAGCAGCTTAGGGATTTGGGAGCCCCAGCATTTT. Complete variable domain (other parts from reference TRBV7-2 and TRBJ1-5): GAGVSQSPSNKVTEKGKDVELRCDPISGHTALYWYRQSLGQGLEFLIYFQGNSAPDKSGLPSDRFSAERTGGSVSTLTIQRTQQEDSAVYLCASSLGIWEPQHFGDGTRLSIL.

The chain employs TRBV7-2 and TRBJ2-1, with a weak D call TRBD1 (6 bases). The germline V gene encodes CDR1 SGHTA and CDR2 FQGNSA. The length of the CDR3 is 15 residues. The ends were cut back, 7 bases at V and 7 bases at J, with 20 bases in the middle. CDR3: CASTLSHGGINEQFF. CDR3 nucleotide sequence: TGTGCCAGCACCCTCAGCCATGGGGGCATTAATGAGCAGTTCTTC.

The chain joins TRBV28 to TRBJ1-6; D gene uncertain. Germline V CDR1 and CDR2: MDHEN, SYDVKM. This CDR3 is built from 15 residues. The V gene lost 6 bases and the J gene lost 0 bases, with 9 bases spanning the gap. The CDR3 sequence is CASRRGSSYNSPLHF. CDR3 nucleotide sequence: TGTGCCAGCAGAAGAGGAAGCTCCTATAATTCACCCCTCCACTTT.

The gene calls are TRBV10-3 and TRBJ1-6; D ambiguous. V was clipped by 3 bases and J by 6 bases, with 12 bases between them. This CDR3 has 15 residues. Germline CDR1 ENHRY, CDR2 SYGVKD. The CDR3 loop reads CAISEGKIGNSPLHF. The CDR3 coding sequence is TGTGCCATCAGTGAAGGGAAGATCGGTAATTCACCCCTCCACTTT.

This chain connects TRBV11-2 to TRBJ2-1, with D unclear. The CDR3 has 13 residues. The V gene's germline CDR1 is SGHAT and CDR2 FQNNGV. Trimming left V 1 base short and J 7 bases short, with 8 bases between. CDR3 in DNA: TGTGCCAGCAGCTTAGTTCCGAGAAATGAGCAGTTCTTC. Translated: CASSLVPRNEQFF.

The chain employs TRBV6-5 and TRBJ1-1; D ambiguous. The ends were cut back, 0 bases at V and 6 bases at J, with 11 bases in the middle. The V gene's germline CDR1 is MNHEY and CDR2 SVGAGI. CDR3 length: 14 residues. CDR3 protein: CASSYSIWGSEAFF. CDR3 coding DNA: TGTGCCAGCAGTTACTCGATTTGGGGTTCTGAAGCTTTCTTT.

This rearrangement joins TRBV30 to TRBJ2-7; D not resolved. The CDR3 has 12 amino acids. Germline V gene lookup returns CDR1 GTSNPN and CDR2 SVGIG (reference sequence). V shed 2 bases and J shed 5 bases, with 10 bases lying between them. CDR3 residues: CAWSPSQHEQYF. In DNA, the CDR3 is TGTGCCTGGAGTCCCTCTCAACACGAGCAGTACTTC. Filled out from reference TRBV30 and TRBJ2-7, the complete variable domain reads SQTIHQWPATLVQPVGSPLSLECTVEGTSNPNLYWYRQAAGRGLQLLFYSVGIGQISSEVPQNLSASRPQDRQFILSSKKLLLSDSGFYLCAWSPSQHEQYFGPGTRLTVT.

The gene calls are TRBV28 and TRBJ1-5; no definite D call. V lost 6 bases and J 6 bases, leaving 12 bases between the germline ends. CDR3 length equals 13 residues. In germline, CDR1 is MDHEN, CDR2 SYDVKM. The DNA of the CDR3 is TGTGCCAGCAGGCCTCCGGGAGGTCAGCCCCAGCATTTT. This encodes CASRPPGGQPQHF.

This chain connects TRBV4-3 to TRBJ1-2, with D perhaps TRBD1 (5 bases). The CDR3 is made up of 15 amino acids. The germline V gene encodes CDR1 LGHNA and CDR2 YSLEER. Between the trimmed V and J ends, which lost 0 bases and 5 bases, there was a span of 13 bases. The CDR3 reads CASSQDWGERYGYTF. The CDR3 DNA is TGCGCCAGCAGCCAAGATTGGGGGGAACGTTATGGCTACACCTTC.

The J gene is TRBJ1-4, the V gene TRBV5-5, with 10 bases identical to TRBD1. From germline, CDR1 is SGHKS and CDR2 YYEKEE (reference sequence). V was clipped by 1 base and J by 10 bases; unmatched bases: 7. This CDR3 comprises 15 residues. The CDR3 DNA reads TGTGCCAGCAGCTTGTCCGGGACAGGGGAAAGAAAACTGTTTTTT. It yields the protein CASSLSGTGERKLFF.

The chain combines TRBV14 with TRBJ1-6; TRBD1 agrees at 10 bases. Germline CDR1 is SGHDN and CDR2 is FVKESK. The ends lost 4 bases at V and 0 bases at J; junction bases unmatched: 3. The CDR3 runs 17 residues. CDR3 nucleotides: TGTGCCAGCAGCCGGACAGGGGGAAGCTCCTATAATTCACCCCTCCACTTT. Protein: CASSRTGGSSYNSPLHF.

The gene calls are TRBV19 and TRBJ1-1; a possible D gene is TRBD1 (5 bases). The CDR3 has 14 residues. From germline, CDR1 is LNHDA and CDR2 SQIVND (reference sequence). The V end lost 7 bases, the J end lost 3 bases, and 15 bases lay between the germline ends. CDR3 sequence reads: CASIPPDRYTEAFF. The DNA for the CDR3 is TGTGCCAGTATCCCCCCAGACAGATACACTGAAGCTTTCTTT.

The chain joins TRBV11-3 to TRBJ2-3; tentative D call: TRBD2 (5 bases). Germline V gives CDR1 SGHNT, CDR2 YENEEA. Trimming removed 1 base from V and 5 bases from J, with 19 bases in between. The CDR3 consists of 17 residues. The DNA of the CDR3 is TGTGCCAGCAGCTTAGTGGGCGGGCCTTCTACGGGAGATACGCAGTATTTT. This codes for CASSLVGGPSTGDTQYF.

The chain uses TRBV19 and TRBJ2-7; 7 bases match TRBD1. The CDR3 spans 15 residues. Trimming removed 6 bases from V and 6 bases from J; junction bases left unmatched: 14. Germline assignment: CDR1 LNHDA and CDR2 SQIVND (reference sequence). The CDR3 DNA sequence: TGTGCCAGTAGCCTCACGCCACAGGGGCCGGCCGAGCAGTACTTC. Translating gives CASSLTPQGPAEQYF.

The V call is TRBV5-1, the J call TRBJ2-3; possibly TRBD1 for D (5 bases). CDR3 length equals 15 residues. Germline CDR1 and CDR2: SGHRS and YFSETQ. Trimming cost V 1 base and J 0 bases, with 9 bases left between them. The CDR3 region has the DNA TGCGCCAGCAGCTTGCAGGGCAGGAGCACAGATACGCAGTATTTT. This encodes CASSLQGRSTDTQYF.

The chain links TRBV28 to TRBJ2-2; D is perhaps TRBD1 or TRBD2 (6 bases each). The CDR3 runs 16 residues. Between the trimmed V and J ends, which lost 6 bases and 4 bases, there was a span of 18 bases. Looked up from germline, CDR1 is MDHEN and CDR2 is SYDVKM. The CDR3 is CASRKTGGVGTGELFF. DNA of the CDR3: TGTGCCAGCAGAAAGACAGGCGGGGTGGGCACCGGGGAGCTGTTTTTT.

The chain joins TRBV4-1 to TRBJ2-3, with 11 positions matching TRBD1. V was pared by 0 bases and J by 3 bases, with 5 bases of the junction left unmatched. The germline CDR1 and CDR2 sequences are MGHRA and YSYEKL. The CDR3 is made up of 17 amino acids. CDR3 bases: TGCGCCAGCAGCCAAGAACCGGGACAGGGGGGTACAGATACGCAGTATTTT. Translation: CASSQEPGQGGTDTQYF.

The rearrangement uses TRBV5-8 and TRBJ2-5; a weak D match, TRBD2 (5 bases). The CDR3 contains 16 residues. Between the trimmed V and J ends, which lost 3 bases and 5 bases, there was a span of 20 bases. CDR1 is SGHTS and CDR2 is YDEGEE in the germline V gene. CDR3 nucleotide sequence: TGTGCCAGCAGCTCGCCGGGTCCCACCCGAGGGGAGACCCAGTACTTC. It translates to CASSSPGPTRGETQYF.

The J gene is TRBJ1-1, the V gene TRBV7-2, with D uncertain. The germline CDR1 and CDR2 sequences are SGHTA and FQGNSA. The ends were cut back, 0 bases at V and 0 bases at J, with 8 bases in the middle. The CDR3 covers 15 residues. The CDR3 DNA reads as TGTGCCAGCAGCTTAGCTTGGTCCATGAACACTGAAGCTTTCTTT. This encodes CASSLAWSMNTEAFF.

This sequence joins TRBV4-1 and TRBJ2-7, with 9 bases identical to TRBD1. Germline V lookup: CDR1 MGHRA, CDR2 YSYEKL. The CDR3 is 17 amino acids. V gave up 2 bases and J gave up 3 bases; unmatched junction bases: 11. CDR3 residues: CASSQTQGTGTFYEQYF. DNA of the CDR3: TGCGCCAGCAGCCAAACCCAAGGGACAGGGACATTCTACGAGCAGTACTTC.

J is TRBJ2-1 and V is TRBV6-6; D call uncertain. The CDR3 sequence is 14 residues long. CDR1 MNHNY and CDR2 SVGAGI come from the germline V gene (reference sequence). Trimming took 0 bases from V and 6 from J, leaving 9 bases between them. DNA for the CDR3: TGTGCCAGCAGTTACTCAAACAGATTCAATGAGCAGTTCTTC. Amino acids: CASSYSNRFNEQFF.

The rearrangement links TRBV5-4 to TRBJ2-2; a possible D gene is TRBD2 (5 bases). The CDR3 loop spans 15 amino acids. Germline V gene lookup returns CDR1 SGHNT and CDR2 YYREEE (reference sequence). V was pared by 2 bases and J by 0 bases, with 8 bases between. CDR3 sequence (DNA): TGTGCCAGCAGCTTACGGGGTGCGAACACCGGGGAGCTGTTTTTT. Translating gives CASSLRGANTGELFF.